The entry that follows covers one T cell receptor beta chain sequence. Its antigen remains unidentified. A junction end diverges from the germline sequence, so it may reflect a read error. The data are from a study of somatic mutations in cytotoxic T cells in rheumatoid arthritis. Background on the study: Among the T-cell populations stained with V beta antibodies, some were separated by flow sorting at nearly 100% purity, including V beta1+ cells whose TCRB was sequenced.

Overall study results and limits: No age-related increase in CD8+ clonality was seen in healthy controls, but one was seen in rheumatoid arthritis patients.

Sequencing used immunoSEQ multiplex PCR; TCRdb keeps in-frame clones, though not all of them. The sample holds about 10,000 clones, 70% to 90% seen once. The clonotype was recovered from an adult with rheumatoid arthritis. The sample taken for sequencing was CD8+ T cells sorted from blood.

The CDR3 nucleotides read TGTGCCAGCAGTCTACTAGAGGAGGAGGTCTTT. This encodes CASSLLEEEVF. The chain recombines TRBV2 with TRBJ1-1; D ambiguous. The CDR3 sequence is 11 residues long. CDR1 and CDR2 from the germline V gene are SNHLY and FYNNEI.